This T cell receptor (beta chain) was profiled in a study of blood T cell repertoires in COVID-19. V lost 4 bases, J lost 5 bases, and 9 bases stayed unmatched. The CDR3 contains 16 residues. Germline V CDR1 and CDR2: SGDLS, YYNGEE. Authors' processing steps: Estimation of nucleated cell counts was performed using reference gene primer amplification. The assay was immunoSEQ multiplex PCR, and TCRdb's table has in-frame clones only and misses some. The D gene and trimming were derived from the DNA, and the V and J assignments and clone size from that table. Altogether 150,000 to 200,000 clones are present, 80% to 90% being singletons, with the ten largest covering roughly 8.6%.

This TCR came from a man in his 60s with acute or convalescent COVID-19. Sample: peripheral blood. V is TRBV9 and J is TRBJ2-2; 9 bases agree with TRBD2. Written as DNA, the CDR3 is TGTGCCAGCAGCCCAGCGGGGGGCCGCAGGACCGGGGAGCTGTTTTTT. It yields the protein CASSPAGGRRTGELFF.